This T cell receptor beta chain is from a study of T cells after yellow fever vaccination. A process of 5'RACE template switching, which added a universal primer site and UMIs, was used to make TCR cDNA. TCRdb recomputed calls from the 5' RACE reads with MiXCR, one row per CDR3 protein. Among tens of thousands of distinct CDR3 sequences listed, approximately 7.3% were seen once. This clonotype was counted at least ten times. CDR1 is MNHEY, CDR2 SMNVEV, per germline (reference sequence). Trimming shortened V by 5 bases and J by 3 bases, and 20 bases separated the two germline ends. The CDR3 consists of 16 residues.

The sample here was CD8+ T cells sorted from PBMCs, taken around 10 days after the first yellow fever vaccination. The gene calls are TRBV27 and TRBJ2-7; TRBD1 might be the D (6 bases). This TCR derives from a man aged 18 to 30 who received the YFV17D yellow fever vaccine. The CDR3 DNA is TGTGCCAGCAGTACGCAGGGACCAACAGGGTACTACGAGCAGTACTTC. Its translation is CASSTQGPTGYYEQYF.